The subject of this entry is one T cell receptor (beta chain). The CDR3 spans 15 residues. The germline V and J ends were trimmed by 1 base and 1 base, with 10 bases remaining between them. Germline V gene lookup returns CDR1 SGHVS and CDR2 FNYEAQ. Both 60 Vbeta primers and 13 Jbeta primers went into the PCR. Repertoires were generated with immunoSEQ multiplex PCR, while TCRdb's copy carries only in-frame clones and drops some. The table includes some 130,000 clones, 70% to 80% detected once. The data originate from a study of cytomegalovirus exposure and HLA in healthy donors. The specimen sequenced was PBMCs. This TCR came from a woman aged 60-75 years in good health and CMV-seronegative. The chain has TRBV7-6 and TRBJ1-1; D is perhaps TRBD1 (5 bases). In DNA, the CDR3 is TGTGCCAGCAGCTTAGTAGGACACTCGAACACTGAAGCTTTCTTT. Its protein product is CASSLVGHSNTEAFF. The variable domain in full, completed from reference TRBV7-6 and TRBJ1-1, reads GAGVSQSPRYKVTKRGQDVALRCDPISGHVSLYWYRQALGQGPEFLTYFNYEAQQDKSGLPNDRFSAERPEGSISTLTIQRTEQRDSAMYRCASSLVGHSNTEAFFGQGTRLTVV.